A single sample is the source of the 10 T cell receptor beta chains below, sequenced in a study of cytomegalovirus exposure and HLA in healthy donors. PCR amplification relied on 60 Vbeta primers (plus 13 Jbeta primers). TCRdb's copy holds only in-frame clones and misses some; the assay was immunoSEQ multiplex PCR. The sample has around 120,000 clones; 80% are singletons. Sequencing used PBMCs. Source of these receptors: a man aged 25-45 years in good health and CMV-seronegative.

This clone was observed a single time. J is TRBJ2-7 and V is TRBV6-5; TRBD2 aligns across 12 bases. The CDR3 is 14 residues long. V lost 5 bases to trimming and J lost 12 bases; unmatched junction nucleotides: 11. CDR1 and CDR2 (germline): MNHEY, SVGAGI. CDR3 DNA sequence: TGTGCCAGCAGTCCCCTCACTAGCGGGAGGCTCGCGTACTTC. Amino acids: CASSPLTSGRLAYF.

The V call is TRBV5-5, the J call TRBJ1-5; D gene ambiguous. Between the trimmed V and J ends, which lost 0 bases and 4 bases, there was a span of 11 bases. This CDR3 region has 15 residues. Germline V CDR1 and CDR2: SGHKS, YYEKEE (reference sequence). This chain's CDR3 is CASSLGGILNQPQHF. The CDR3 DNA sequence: TGTGCCAGCAGCTTGGGAGGTATCTTAAATCAGCCCCAGCATTTT.

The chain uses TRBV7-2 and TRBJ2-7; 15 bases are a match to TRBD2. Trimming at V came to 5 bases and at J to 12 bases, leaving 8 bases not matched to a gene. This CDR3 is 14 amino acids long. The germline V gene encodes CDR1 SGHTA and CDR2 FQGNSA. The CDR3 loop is CASSPGTSGRPPYF. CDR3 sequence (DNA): TGTGCCAGCAGCCCGGGGACTAGCGGGAGGCCCCCGTACTTC.

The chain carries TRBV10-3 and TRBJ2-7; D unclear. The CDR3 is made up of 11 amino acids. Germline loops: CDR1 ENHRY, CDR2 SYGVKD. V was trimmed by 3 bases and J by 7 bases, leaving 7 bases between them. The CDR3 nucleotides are TGTGCCATCAGTGAAAAGCAAGAGCAGTACTTC. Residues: CAISEKQEQYF.

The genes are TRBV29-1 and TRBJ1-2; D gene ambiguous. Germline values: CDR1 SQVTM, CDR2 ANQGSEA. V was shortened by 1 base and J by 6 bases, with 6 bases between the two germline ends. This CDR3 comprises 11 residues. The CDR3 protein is CSVEGANGYTF. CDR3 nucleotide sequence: TGCAGCGTTGAAGGGGCGAATGGCTACACCTTC.

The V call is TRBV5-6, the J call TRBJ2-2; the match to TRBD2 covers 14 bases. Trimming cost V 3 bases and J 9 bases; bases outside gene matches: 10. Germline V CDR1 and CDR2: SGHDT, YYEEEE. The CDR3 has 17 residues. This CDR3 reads CASSWIPGLAGARELFF. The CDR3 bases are TGTGCCAGCAGCTGGATCCCGGGACTAGCGGGAGCCCGGGAGCTGTTTTTT.

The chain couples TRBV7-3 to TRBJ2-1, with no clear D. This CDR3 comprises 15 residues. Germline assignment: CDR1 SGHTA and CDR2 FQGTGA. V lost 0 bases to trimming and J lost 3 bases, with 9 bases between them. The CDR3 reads CASSLTGPNYNEQFF. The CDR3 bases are TGTGCCAGCAGCTTAACGGGCCCGAACTACAATGAGCAGTTCTTC.

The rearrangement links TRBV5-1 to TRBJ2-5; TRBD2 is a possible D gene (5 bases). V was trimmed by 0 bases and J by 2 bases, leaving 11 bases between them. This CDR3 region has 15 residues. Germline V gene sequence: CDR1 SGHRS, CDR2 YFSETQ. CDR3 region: CASSLAASGQETQYF. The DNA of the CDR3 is TGCGCCAGCAGCTTGGCCGCGTCGGGGCAAGAGACCCAGTACTTC.

CDR3 amino acids: CASMQGIDQPQHF. Written as DNA, the CDR3 is TGTGCCAGCATGCAGGGGATTGATCAGCCCCAGCATTTT. The rearrangement links TRBV2 to TRBJ1-5, with TRBD1 as a possible D gene (6 bases). Trimming removed 7 bases from V and 5 bases from J, with 12 bases in between. The CDR3 is 13 residues long. Per the germline V gene, CDR1 is SNHLY and CDR2 is FYNNEI.

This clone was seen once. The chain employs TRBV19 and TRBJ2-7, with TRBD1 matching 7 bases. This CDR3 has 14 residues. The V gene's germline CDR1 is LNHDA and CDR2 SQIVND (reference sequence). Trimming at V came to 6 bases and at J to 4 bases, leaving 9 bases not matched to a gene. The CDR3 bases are TGTGCCAGTAGCGCGGTGGGACAGAAATACGAGCAGTACTTC. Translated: CASSAVGQKYEQYF.